This T cell receptor (delta chain) was sequenced for a study of Vδ1+ human thymocytes. Study outcomes and limitations: Thymic TRG and TRD repertoires appeared highly polyclonal, with Gaussian CDR3 length distributions.

Remarks on this clone: Its antigen is undetermined. The same CDR3 arises from other DNA sequences in this sample as well.

The sorted cells were CD3+ Vdelta1+ Vdelta2- thymocytes from alphabeta-depleted thymus. Sequences come from RNA converted to cDNA by reverse transcription. The CDR3 regions were amplified by multiplex PCR from V-gene primers to a constant-region primer. TCRdb reprocessed the multiplex PCR reads using CATT. The sample yields tens of thousands of delta-chain clones, over 7% seen once. V dropped 1 base and J dropped 10; count of bases not matched to a gene: 9. Looked up from germline, CDR1 is TSWWSYY and CDR2 is QGS. CDR3 size: 16 residues. The V call is TRDV1, the J call TRDJ1; TRDD3 matches 13 bases. The clonotype was recovered from a child under three years old who had congenital heart surgery. Source material: Vdelta1+ gamma-delta thymocytes from the thymus. Subset reported: FACS-sorted CD3+ TCRalphabeta- TCRVdelta1+ TCRVdelta2- thymocytes. The CDR3 DNA sequence: TGTGCTCTTGGGGAACCTCGTACTGGGGGATACGTCGCACTCATCTTT. Its protein is CALGEPRTGGYVALIF.